This T cell receptor beta chain was identified in a study of CD8+ T cells in alopecia areata. Findings of the study overall: Many expanded lesional clones persisted in scalp and blood during tofacitinib.

The V gene end was trimmed by 0 bases and the J gene end by 6 bases; junction bases not matched to a gene: 4. The CDR3 contains 14 residues. Germline lookup yields CDR1 KGHSH and CDR2 LQKENI. Note on this clone: Its antigen remains unidentified.

Following RNA extraction, reverse transcription yielded cDNA that acted as the sequencing template. Sequencing was performed with immunoSEQ multiplex PCR; in TCRdb, only in-frame clones are kept and a portion is missing. The sample shows about 220,000 clones, 50% to 60% of them seen only once. Indicated treatment: oral pan-JAK inhibitor, 5-10 mg twice daily. This chain joins TRBV18 and TRBJ1-2; 7 bases match TRBD1. This sequence originates from a human donor with alopecia areata. Specimen: CD4+ T cells sorted from blood, collected at week 4, from a patient treated with tofacitinib. The CDR3 DNA sequence: TGTGCCAGCTCACCACCGGTTGGGACAGATGGCTACACCTTC. Protein: CASSPPVGTDGYTF.